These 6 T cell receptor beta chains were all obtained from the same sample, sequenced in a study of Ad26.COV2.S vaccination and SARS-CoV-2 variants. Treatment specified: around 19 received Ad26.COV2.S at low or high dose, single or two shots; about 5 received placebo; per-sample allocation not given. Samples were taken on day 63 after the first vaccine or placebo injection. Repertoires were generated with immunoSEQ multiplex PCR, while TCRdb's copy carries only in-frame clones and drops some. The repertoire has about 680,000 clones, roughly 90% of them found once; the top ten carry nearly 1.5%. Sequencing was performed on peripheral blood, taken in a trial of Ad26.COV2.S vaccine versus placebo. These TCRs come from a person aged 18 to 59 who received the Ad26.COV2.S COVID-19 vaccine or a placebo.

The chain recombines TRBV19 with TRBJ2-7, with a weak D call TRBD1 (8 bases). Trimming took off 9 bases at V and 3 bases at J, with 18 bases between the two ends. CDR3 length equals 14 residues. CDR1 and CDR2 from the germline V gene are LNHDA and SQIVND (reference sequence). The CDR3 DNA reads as TGTGCCAGCTCAAACAGGGGGGGGAACTACGAGCAGTACTTC. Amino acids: CASSNRGGNYEQYF.

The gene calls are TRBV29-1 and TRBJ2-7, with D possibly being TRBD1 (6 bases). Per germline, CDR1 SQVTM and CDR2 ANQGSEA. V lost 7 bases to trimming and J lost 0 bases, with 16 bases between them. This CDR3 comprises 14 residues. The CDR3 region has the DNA TGCAGCGCTTCCGGACAGTTGAGCTCCTACGAGCAGTACTTC. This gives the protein CSASGQLSSYEQYF.

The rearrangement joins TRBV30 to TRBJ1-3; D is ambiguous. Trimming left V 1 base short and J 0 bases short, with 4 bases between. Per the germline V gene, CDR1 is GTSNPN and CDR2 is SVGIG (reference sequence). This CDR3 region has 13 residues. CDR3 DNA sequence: TGTGCCTGGAGTGCCACCTCTGGAAACACCATATATTTT. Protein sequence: CAWSATSGNTIYF.

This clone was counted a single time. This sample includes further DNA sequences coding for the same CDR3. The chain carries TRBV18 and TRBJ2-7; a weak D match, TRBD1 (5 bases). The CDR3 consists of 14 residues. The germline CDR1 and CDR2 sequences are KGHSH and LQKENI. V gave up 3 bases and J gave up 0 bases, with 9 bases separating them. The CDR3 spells CASSPGRNSYEQYF. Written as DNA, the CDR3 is TGTGCCAGCTCACCGGGGCGTAACTCCTACGAGCAGTACTTC.

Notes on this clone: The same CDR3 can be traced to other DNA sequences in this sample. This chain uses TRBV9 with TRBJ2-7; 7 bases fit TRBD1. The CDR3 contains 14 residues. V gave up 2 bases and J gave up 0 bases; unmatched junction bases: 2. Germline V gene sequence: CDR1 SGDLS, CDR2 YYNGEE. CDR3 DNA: TGTGCCAGCAGCGTCGGGACAGACTCCTACGAGCAGTACTTC. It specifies CASSVGTDSYEQYF.

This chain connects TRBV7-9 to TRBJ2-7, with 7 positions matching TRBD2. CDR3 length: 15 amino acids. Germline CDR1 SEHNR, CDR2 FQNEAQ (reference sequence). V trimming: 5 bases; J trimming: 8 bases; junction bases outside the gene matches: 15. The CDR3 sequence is CASSPHGRGEGKQYF. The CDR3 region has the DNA TGTGCCAGCAGCCCCCACGGACGGGGGGAGGGAAAGCAGTACTTC.